This TCR beta chain was found in a study of T-cell reconstitution after alpha-beta-depleted transplantation in children. General study results and limits: Reported findings indicate that, about two months after transplant, alpha-beta T cells came from several hundred expanded clones, which were derived from non-depleted graft cells. When one year had passed after transplant, most T-cell counts and diversity came from newly produced T cells. Several patients had high TCRbeta diversity at day 60; it came from surviving recipient T cells and thymic progenitors.

This clonotype appeared a few times. What it binds is unknown. V lost 4 bases, J lost 1 base, and 8 bases stayed unmatched. Germline V lookup: CDR1 SGHKS, CDR2 YYEKEE (reference sequence). The length of the CDR3 is 16 residues. The TCRbeta library was prepared with unique molecular identifiers. One entry per CDR3 protein, called by TCRdb with MiXCR from the PCR reads. The table includes about 310,000 distinct CDR3 sequences, about a quarter detected once. The sequence came from a male patient aged 5 to 17 who had a stem cell transplant for acute lymphoblastic leukemia, so the T cells may come from the graft donor. V is TRBV5-5 and J is TRBJ2-1; TRBD2 agrees at 7 bases. This sample comprised PBMCs, mostly from graft donor cells, obtained 180 days after TCRalphabeta/CD19-depleted stem cell transplant. Written as DNA, the CDR3 is TGTGCCAGCAGCCCGAGCGTGGGAGGGTCCTACAATGAGCAGTTCTTC. Translation gives CASSPSVGGSYNEQFF.